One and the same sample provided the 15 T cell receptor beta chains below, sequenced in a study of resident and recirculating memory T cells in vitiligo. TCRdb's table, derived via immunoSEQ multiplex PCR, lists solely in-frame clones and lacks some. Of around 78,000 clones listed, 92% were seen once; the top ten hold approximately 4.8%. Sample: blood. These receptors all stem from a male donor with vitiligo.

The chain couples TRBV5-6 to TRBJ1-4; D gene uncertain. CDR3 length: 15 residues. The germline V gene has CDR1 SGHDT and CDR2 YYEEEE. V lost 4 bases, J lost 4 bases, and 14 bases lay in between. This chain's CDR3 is CASSPAGSDNEKLFF. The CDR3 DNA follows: TGTGCCAGCAGCCCGGCGGGCAGCGATAATGAAAAACTGTTTTTT.

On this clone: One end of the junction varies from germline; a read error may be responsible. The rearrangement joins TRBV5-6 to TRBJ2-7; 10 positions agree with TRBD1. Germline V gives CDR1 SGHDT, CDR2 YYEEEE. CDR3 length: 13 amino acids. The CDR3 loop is CASSLDRGAEQYF. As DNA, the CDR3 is TGTGCCAGCAGTTTGGACAGGGGGGCGGAGCAGTACTTC.

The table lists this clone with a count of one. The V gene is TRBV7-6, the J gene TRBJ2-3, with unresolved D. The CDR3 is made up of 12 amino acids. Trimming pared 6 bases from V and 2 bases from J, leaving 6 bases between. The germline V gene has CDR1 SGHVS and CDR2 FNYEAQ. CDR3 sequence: CASRSDTDTQYF. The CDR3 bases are TGTGCCAGCAGGAGTGACACAGATACGCAGTATTTT.

DNA for the CDR3: TGTGCCAGCAGTTGGGGGCAGGGTGCGGCAGATACGCAGTATTTT. Amino acid sequence: CASSWGQGAADTQYF. This sequence joins TRBV25-1 and TRBJ2-3; D may be TRBD1 (6 bases). Germline V CDR1 and CDR2: MGHDK, SYGVNS. V dropped 5 bases and J dropped 4 bases, with 16 bases sitting between them. This CDR3 is built from 15 residues.

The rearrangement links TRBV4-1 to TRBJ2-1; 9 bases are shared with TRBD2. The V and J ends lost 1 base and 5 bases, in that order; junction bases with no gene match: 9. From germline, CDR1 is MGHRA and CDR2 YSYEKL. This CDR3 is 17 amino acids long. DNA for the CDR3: TGCGCCAGCAGCCAAGGGCAGACTAGCGGTCTTAACAATGAGCAGTTCTTC. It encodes CASSQGQTSGLNNEQFF.

CDR3: CLAGGSVEQFF. The DNA for the CDR3 is TGTCTAGCGGGAGGGTCGGTTGAGCAGTTCTTC. V and J are TRBV6-1 and TRBJ2-1, with 12 bases matching TRBD2. This CDR3 has 11 amino acids. The germline CDR1 and CDR2 sequences are MNHNS and SASEGT.

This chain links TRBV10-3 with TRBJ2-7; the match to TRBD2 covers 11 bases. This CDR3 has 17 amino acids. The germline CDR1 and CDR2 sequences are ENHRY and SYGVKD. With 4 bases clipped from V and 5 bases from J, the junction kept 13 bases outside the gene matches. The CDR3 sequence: CAISVKGTGTSGNEQYF. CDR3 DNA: TGTGCCATCAGTGTTAAGGGGACCGGGACTAGCGGAAACGAGCAGTACTTC.

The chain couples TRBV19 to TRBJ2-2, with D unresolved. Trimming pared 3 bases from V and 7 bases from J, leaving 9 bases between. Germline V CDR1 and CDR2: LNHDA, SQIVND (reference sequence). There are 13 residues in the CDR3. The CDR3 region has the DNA TGTGCCAGTAGTATTTCCACGGGCGGGGAGCTGTTTTTT. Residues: CASSISTGGELFF. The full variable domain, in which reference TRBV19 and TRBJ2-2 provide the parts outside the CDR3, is DGGITQSPKYLFRKEGQNVTLSCEQNLNHDAMYWYRQDPGQGLRLIYYSQIVNDFQKGDIAEGYSVSREKKESFPLTVTSAQKNPTAFYLCASSISTGGELFFGEGSRLTVL.

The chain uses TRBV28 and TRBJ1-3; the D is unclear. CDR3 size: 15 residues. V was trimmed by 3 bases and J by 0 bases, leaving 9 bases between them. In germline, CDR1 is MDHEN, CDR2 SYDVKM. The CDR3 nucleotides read TGTGCCAGCAGTTTTCGAGGGTACTCTGGAAACACCATATATTTT. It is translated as CASSFRGYSGNTIYF.

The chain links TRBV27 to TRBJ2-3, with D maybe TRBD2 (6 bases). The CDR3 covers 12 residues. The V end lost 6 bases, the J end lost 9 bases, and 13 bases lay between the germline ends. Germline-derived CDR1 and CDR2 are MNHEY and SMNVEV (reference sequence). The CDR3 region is CASSWGLGTQYF. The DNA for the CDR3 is TGTGCCAGCAGCTGGGGACTTGGAACGCAGTATTTT.

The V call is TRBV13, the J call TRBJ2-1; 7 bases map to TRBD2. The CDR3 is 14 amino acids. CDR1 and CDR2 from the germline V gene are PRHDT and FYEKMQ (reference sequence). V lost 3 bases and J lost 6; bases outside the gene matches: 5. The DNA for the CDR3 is TGTGCCAGCAGCTTGCGGGGAGGGCGCAATGAGCAGTTCTTC. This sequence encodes CASSLRGGRNEQFF.

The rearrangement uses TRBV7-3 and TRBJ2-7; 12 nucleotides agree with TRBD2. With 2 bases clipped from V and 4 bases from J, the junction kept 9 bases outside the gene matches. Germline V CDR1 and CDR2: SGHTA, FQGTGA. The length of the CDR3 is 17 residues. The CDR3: CASSLAGPGLAGYEQYF. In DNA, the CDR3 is TGTGCCAGCAGCTTAGCGGGGCCGGGACTAGCGGGTTACGAGCAGTACTTC.

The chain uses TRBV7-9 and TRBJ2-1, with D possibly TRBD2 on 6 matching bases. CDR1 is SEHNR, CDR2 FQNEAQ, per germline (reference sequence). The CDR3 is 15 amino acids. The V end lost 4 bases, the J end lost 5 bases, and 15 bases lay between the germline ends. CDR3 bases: TGTGCCAGCAGCTCGGGACTGGAACGGAACAATGAGCAGTTCTTC. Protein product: CASSSGLERNNEQFF.

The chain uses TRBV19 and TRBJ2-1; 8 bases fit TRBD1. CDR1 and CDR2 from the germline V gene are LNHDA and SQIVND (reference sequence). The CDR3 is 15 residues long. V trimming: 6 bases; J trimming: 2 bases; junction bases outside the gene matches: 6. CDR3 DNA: TGTGCCAGTAGGGGGAACAGGGGGGCCTACAATGAGCAGTTCTTC. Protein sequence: CASRGNRGAYNEQFF.

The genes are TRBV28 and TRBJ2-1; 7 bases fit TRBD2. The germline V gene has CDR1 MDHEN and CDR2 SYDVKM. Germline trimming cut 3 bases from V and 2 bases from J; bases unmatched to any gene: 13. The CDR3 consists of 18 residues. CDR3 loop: CASSFGLAEEETYNEQFF. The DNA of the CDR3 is TGTGCCAGCAGTTTTGGGCTAGCGGAAGAGGAAACCTACAATGAGCAGTTCTTC.